A selection of T cell receptor beta chains follows, all from one sample in a study of T cell responses to AZD1222 COVID-19 vaccine. The method was immunoSEQ multiplex PCR; TCRdb's version includes in-frame clones alone and lacks a portion of them. The sample holds roughly 150,000 clones, 84% seen once. Sequenced here: peripheral blood, sampled on day 0 of AZD1222 vaccination. These receptors all stem from an adult in good health. Both conserved end residues are part of each CDR3. The order of the fields is J gene, V gene, D gene, CDR3 length, clone size, CDR3 DNA, CDR3 protein. The D gene is left open where the match is weak. Only part of the rows carry a size: once, few, many, or a class if the clone is expanded.

>TRBJ2-3|TRBV2|-|15|once
TGTGCCAGCAGTGAAGTGACACAGGCCGAGAATACGCAGTATTTT
CASSEVTQAENTQYF
>TRBJ1-1|TRBV10-3|-|13|-
TGTGCCATCAGACGGGAAAGGGACACTGAAGCTTTCTTT
CAIRRERDTEAFF
>TRBJ2-2|TRBV28|-|16|-
TGTGCCAGCAGTTTAATTGGACGCCGCGGGTCCGGGGAGCTGTTTTTT
CASSLIGRRGSGELFF
>TRBJ1-5|TRBV19|-|13|-
TGTGCCAGTACATTCCAGGGGAGTCAGCCCCAGCATTTT
CASTFQGSQPQHF
>TRBJ1-2|TRBV5-1|-|13|-
TGCGCCAGCAGCCACGGGGCCTCAAGCGGCTACACCTTC
CASSHGASSGYTF
>TRBJ1-2|TRBV6-5|-|13|-
TGTGCCAGCCGGAATGGGATGCCCTATGGCTACACCTTC
CASRNGMPYGYTF
>TRBJ2-1|TRBV18|-|14|few
TGTGCCAGCTCCCGAGGCCAAGAATACAATGAGCAGTTCTTC
CASSRGQEYNEQFF
>TRBJ2-3|TRBV7-9|-|15|few
TGTGCCAGCAGCTTGAAAGTCAGGCCCGGAGATACGCAGTATTTT
CASSLKVRPGDTQYF
>TRBJ1-1|TRBV18|TRBD1|15|once
TGTGCCAGCTCACCACCACCGACAGGGGCCACTGAAGCTTTCTTT
CASSPPPTGATEAFF
>TRBJ1-1|TRBV7-9|TRBD1|13|-
TGTGCCAGCAGCATGAGACAGGGGGCGAGAGCTTTCTTT
CASSMRQGARAFF
>TRBJ1-1|TRBV9|-|12|once
TGTGCCAGCAGCGTAGATGGTGCTGAAGCTTTCTTT
CASSVDGAEAFF
>TRBJ1-4|TRBV3-1/TRBV3-2|-|14|-
TGTGCCAGCAGCCAATGGACAGTAGGGGAAAAACTGTTTTTT
CASSQWTVGEKLFF
>TRBJ1-1|TRBV11-1|-|13|few
TGTGCCAGCAGCTACGGGATAAGGACTGAAGCTTTCTTT
CASSYGIRTEAFF
>TRBJ2-3|TRBV3-1/TRBV3-2|-|15|-
TGTGCCAGCAGCACGGGGCCCCCGAGCACAGATACGCAGTATTTT
CASSTGPPSTDTQYF
>TRBJ1-6|TRBV5-1|TRBD1|17|-
TGCGCCAGCAGCAGGGGACAGGCGAGCTCCTATAATTCACCCCTCCACTTT
CASSRGQASSYNSPLHF
>TRBJ2-4|TRBV5-8|-|16|-
TGTGCCAGCAGCTTGGGACTCCTCCTAGCCAAAAACATTCAGTACTTC
CASSLGLLLAKNIQYF
>TRBJ1-2|TRBV5-6|TRBD1|16|once
TGTGCCAGCAGCTTGGTCGCAGGGGGCGCGTCCTATGGCTACACCTTC
CASSLVAGGASYGYTF
>TRBJ2-3|TRBV7-3|-|14|-
TGTGCCAGCAGCCCAACACCCCGAACAGATACGCAGTATTTT
CASSPTPRTDTQYF
>TRBJ1-2|TRBV27|-|19|-
TGTGCCAGCAGTTTATCGGCCAGGGGCTCCTCCCAGACTAACTATGGCTACACCTTC
CASSLSARGSSQTNYGYTF
>TRBJ2-5|TRBV9|TRBD2|18|once
TGTGCCAGCAGCGCGACCGCCGGACTAGCGGGGCTACAAGAGACCCAGTACTTC
CASSATAGLAGLQETQYF
>TRBJ1-1|TRBV19|-|12|-
TGTGCCAGTAGCTTAATTGGCACTGAAGCTTTCTTT
CASSLIGTEAFF
>TRBJ2-2|TRBV6-5|-|14|-
TGTGCCAGCAGCGCCCGACAGCTCACCGGGGAGCTGTTTTTT
CASSARQLTGELFF
>TRBJ2-5|TRBV10-3|-|12|-
TGTGCCATTTCTTCGGGGACTGAGGCCCAGTACTTC
CAISSGTEAQYF
>TRBJ1-1|TRBV28|-|13|few
TGTGCCAGCAGTTCGCCCTCGGCAACTGAAGCTTTCTTT
CASSSPSATEAFF
>TRBJ2-7|TRBV28|-|12|once
TGTGCCAGCAGTTTGGAGGGCTACGAGCAGTACTTC
CASSLEGYEQYF
>TRBJ1-6|TRBV5-1|-|13|-
TGCGCCAGCAGCTTGGGAGGGAATTCACCCCTCCACTTT
CASSLGGNSPLHF
>TRBJ2-7|TRBV2|-|14|-
TGTGCCAGCAGTGAAGAGGGCGGCTTCTACGAGCAGTACTTC
CASSEEGGFYEQYF
>TRBJ2-2|TRBV7-3|-|13|-
TGTGCCAGCAGCCCCTGGGGGGCCGGGGAGCTGTTTTTT
CASSPWGAGELFF